The rows below give T cell receptor beta chains drawn from one sample of a study of T cell clusters in autoimmune cytopenias. From the multiplex PCR reads, TCRdb lists one entry per CDR3 protein and no DNA. The table for this sample gives about 12,000 distinct CDR3 sequences. Sequencing was performed on peripheral blood. The receptors were gathered from a human donor with an autoimmune cytopenia or autoimmune hepatitis (not recorded which). The CDR3 runs from the conserved cysteine through the conserved F or W. Where a row states a size, it is once, few, many or the class of an expanded clone; other rows omit it.

>TRBJ2-5|-|TRBV10-3
CAISAREYQETQYF
>TRBJ1-1|-|TRBV20-1
CSAQVGLMNTEAFF
>TRBJ2-1|-|TRBV12-3/TRBV12-4
CASRLDREQFF
>TRBJ2-7|medium-sized|TRBV11-1
CASSPWTGGPYEQYF
>TRBJ2-1|medium-sized|TRBV19
CASGLAGGNEQFF
>TRBJ2-5|-|TRBV27
CASSLTGIGTQYF
>TRBJ2-1|-|TRBV19
CASSFGSGARIREQFF
>TRBJ2-3|-|TRBV6-2/TRBV6-3
CASSYSVRDRGSDTQYF
>TRBJ1-1|-|TRBV6-5
CASSLGLQAFF
>TRBJ2-7|-|TRBV6-2/TRBV6-3
CASSYGDGSSYEQYF
>TRBJ2-5|-|TRBV5-4
CASSLLGTSGWETQYF
>TRBJ2-3|-|TRBV11-2
CASSLAGLITSTDTQYF
>TRBJ2-7|-|TRBV5-5
CASSLGLAGAVEQYF
>TRBJ2-5|medium-sized|TRBV6-5
CASSYSPVTGGETQYF
>TRBJ1-4|medium-sized|TRBV12-3/TRBV12-4
CASSSGIRVEKLFF
>TRBJ1-5|-|TRBV6-5
CASSYSQNQPQHF
>TRBJ1-5|-|TRBV5-5
CASSFGDYSNQPQHF
>TRBJ1-2|-|TRBV30
CAWSVPDRGHGGYTF
>TRBJ2-3|-|TRBV15
CATSAPKPGPSTDTQYF
>TRBJ2-1|-|TRBV7-2
CASSSPGLAGAPYNEQFF
>TRBJ2-5|medium-sized|TRBV29-1
CSVVLGGTETQYF
>TRBJ2-2|medium-sized|TRBV19
CASSSGQRTGELFF
>TRBJ2-7|-|TRBV19
CASSILTGRGYEQYF
>TRBJ2-1|-|TRBV19
CASSIDLTTYNEQFF
>TRBJ2-2|-|TRBV6-2/TRBV6-3
CASSTGLVGAGELFF
>TRBJ1-6|-|TRBV6-5
CASSSWTDGNSPLHF
>TRBJ2-1|-|TRBV27
CASSLLPGTSGIGAHEQFF
>TRBJ2-2|-|TRBV12-3/TRBV12-4
CASVTGPTGELFF
>TRBJ1-2|-|TRBV30
CAWTTDRGLYGYTF
>TRBJ2-1|-|TRBV20-1
CSASVPGTPKQFF
>TRBJ2-3|medium-sized|TRBV19
CATQASGRASTDTQYF
>TRBJ2-3|-|TRBV7-9
CASSYSGSTDTQYF
>TRBJ2-1|-|TRBV30
CAWSVQGTLHEQFF
>TRBJ1-3|-|TRBV6-5
CASRRDRAGNTIYF
>TRBJ1-4|-|TRBV6-5
CASSPTGRGWFEKLFF
>TRBJ2-3|-|TRBV10-3
CAISREGSPDTQYF
>TRBJ2-1|-|TRBV6-6
CAVRDSSYNEQFF
>TRBJ1-2|-|TRBV18
CASSPTTPSNYGYTF
>TRBJ2-7|-|TRBV30
CAWSGLAGYEQYF
>TRBJ1-1|-|TRBV19
CATQTRDTEAFF
>TRBJ1-4|-|TRBV15
CATSIIGGGRGEKLFF
>TRBJ1-2|-|TRBV6-5
CASSRTGQGEYGYTF
>TRBJ2-3|-|TRBV18
CASSPRGREGTDTQYF
>TRBJ2-3|-|TRBV5-4
CASSPGPTSTDTQYF
>TRBJ2-3|-|TRBV6-5
CASSLTSQPSTDTQYF
>TRBJ2-5|-|TRBV5-4
CASSDSKGFQETQYF
>TRBJ2-7|-|TRBV29-1
CSVGGLAPYEQYF
>TRBJ1-2|-|TRBV29-1
CSVPLVRGHGYTF
>TRBJ1-2|-|TRBV6-5
CASSYKQGRGYTF
>TRBJ2-1|-|TRBV5-4
CASSRTGGVYNEQFF
>TRBJ1-1|-|TRBV7-9
CASSLEMGAGDAEAFF
>TRBJ2-5|-|TRBV13
CASSTGLPQYQETQYF
>TRBJ2-5|-|TRBV18
CASSIGVQETQYF
>TRBJ1-2|-|TRBV12-3/TRBV12-4
CASSPRRSYGYTF
>TRBJ2-1|medium-sized|TRBV29-1
CSSRGYNEQFF
>TRBJ2-3|-|TRBV6-6
CASSSTILAGVHTDTQYF
>TRBJ2-1|-|TRBV6-4
CASNTPSGGDYYNEQFF
>TRBJ1-5|-|TRBV30
CAWSAVTGGSNQPQHF
>TRBJ2-1|-|TRBV6-5
CASSYPGQGDYEQFF